Described below is a single T cell receptor beta chain sequence and its context. This record comes from a study of post-analysis software for immune sequencing data. Unique molecular identifiers were built into the TCR beta cDNA libraries. TCRdb used MiXCR to reprocess the PCR reads, holding one entry per CDR3 protein. The sample has around 260,000 distinct CDR3 sequences; around 34% are singletons. Sequenced material: blood. The sequence derives from a girl between 10 and 17 years old with multiple sclerosis.

This CDR3 is CSGGTGVLNTEAFF. CDR3 nucleotides: TGCAGCGGTGGGACAGGGGTCCTGAACACTGAAGCTTTCTTT. This chain joins TRBV20-1 and TRBJ1-1; 10 bases fit TRBD1. Germline assignment: CDR1 DFQATT and CDR2 SNEGSKA (reference sequence). The CDR3 length is 14 residues.